The 23 T cell receptor beta chains presented below share a single source sample, sequenced in a study of blood T cells in healthy people across ages. A second PCR, run for roughly 7 to 12 cycles, used a sample-barcoded 5' primer plus a J-beta primer mix. MiXCR, run by TCRdb on the 5' RACE reads, gives a single entry per CDR3 protein. The sample lists 450,000 to 600,000 distinct CDR3 sequences; roughly a quarter were seen once. This sample was also put to use in a study of T cells of mothers and their children.

Sequenced input: blood. These TCRs come from a boy between 2 and 10 years old in good health.

This chain joins TRBV24-1 and TRBJ2-1; D could derive from TRBD1 or TRBD2 (5 bases each). Germline assignment: CDR1 KGHDR and CDR2 SFDVKD. With 2 bases removed from V and 5 bases from J, the gap between germline ends came to 12 bases. The CDR3 is made up of 15 amino acids. CDR3 sequence (DNA): TGTGCCACCAGTGATTCCCGGGACGGTGACAATGAGCAGTTCTTC. Protein sequence: CATSDSRDGDNEQFF.

V gene TRBV5-1 combines with J gene TRBJ1-2; TRBD1 agrees at 7 bases. Trimming cost V 3 bases and J 8 bases; bases outside gene matches: 4. Germline CDR1 and CDR2: SGHRS and YFSETQ. The CDR3 contains 12 residues. The CDR3, as DNA: TGCGCCAGCAGCTGCGGACAGGAGGGCTACACCTTC. Its protein product is CASSCGQEGYTF. The variable domain in full, with the rest retrieved from reference TRBV5-1 and TRBJ1-2, is KAGVTQTPRYLIKTRGQQVTLSCSPISGHRSVSWYQQTPGQGLQFLFEYFSETQRNKGNFPGRFSGRQFSNSRSEMNVSTLELGDSALYLCASSCGQEGYTFGSGTRLTVV.

This chain connects TRBV29-1 to TRBJ1-2, with a possible D match to TRBD1 (5 bases). The V gene lost 7 bases and the J gene lost 6 bases, with 15 bases spanning the gap. CDR1 SQVTM and CDR2 ANQGSEA come from the germline V gene. The CDR3 sequence is 12 residues long. CDR3 DNA: TGCAGCGCTGCAGGGCTTCGGGATGGCTACACCTTC. It encodes CSAAGLRDGYTF.

This chain's CDR3 is CASSLVGQGRDEQYF. In DNA form, the CDR3 reads TGTGCCAGCAGCTTAGTCGGACAGGGACGGGACGAGCAGTACTTC. The chain is built from TRBV11-2 and TRBJ2-7, with 8 bases aligning to TRBD1. V shed 1 base, J shed 5 bases, and the junction held 7 bases outside the gene matches. The CDR3 is made up of 15 amino acids. Germline V gene data show CDR1 as SGHAT and CDR2 as FQNNGV.

This clonotype was found a few times. The V call is TRBV27, the J call TRBJ2-1; D is unresolved. This CDR3 comprises 13 residues. Germline-derived CDR1 and CDR2 are MNHEY and SMNVEV (reference sequence). Trimming removed 5 bases from V and 7 bases from J, with 12 bases in between. The CDR3 sequence is CASSPRAANEQFF. In nucleotides, the CDR3 is TGTGCCAGCAGTCCTCGGGCAGCGAATGAGCAGTTCTTC.

The rearrangement links TRBV20-1 to TRBJ1-5; TRBD1 agrees at 7 bases. Germline CDR1 reads DFQATT; CDR2 reads SNEGSKA (reference sequence). The CDR3 consists of 14 residues. The V and J ends lost 2 bases and 0 bases, in that order; junction bases with no gene match: 1. CDR3 residues: CSARRGPSNQPQHF. Here the CDR3 DNA reads TGCAGTGCTAGAAGGGGGCCTAGCAATCAGCCCCAGCATTTT.

This clonotype was detected a few times. This chain uses TRBV2 with TRBJ2-7, with TRBD1 as a possible D gene (6 bases). Germline V lookup: CDR1 SNHLY, CDR2 FYNNEI. Between the trimmed V and J ends, which lost 6 bases and 1 base, there was a span of 16 bases. The CDR3 sequence is 15 residues long. The DNA for the CDR3 is TGTGCCAGCAGACCCGACAGGATCCGGTCCTACGAGCAGTACTTC. The encoded protein is CASRPDRIRSYEQYF.

This rearrangement joins TRBV7-8 to TRBJ2-3, with 7 bases lining up with TRBD2. Germline V CDR1 and CDR2: SGHVS, FQNEAQ. Trimming removed 1 base from V and 4 bases from J; junction bases left unmatched: 5. The CDR3 consists of 15 residues. This chain's CDR3 is CASSLVGGSADTQYF. DNA for the CDR3: TGTGCCAGCAGCTTAGTCGGCGGGAGTGCAGATACGCAGTATTTT.

A word on this clonotype: Since a much larger clone is just one base distant, this may be a read error. This rearrangement joins TRBV20-1 to TRBJ2-7; D may be TRBD2 (5 bases). Germline CDR1 DFQATT, CDR2 SNEGSKA (reference sequence). Trimming took off 3 bases at V and 0 bases at J, with 12 bases between the two ends. This CDR3 region has 14 residues. DNA of the CDR3: TGCAGTGCTAGCGGGGTCCAAAGCTCCTACGAGCAGTACTTC. Protein: CSASGVQSSYEQYF.

The chain employs TRBV12-3 or TRBV12-4 and TRBJ2-1; a possible D gene is TRBD2 (5 bases). This CDR3 comprises 16 residues. Trimming removed 5 bases at V and 0 bases at J, with 14 bases between. CDR3 nucleotides: TGTGCCAGCAGTGGGTTAGCGATTAGCTCCTACAATGAGCAGTTCTTC. Amino acid sequence: CASSGLAISSYNEQFF.

The V and J genes are TRBV5-5 and TRBJ2-2; D is possibly TRBD1 (6 bases). The V end was cut by 1 base, the J end by 4 bases, with 11 bases between. The CDR3 contains 15 residues. Germline CDR1 reads SGHKS; CDR2 reads YYEKEE (reference sequence). CDR3 bases: TGTGCCAGCAGCTTGCAGGGGCTTGGCACCGGGGAGCTGTTTTTT. It encodes CASSLQGLGTGELFF.

The chain has TRBV19 and TRBJ2-4; TRBD1 aligns across 8 bases. Germline V gene lookup returns CDR1 LNHDA and CDR2 SQIVND (reference sequence). V shed 4 bases and J 11 bases; nucleotides not matched to a gene: 13. The CDR3 loop spans 15 amino acids. CDR3 coding DNA: TGTGCCAGTAGTACCCCCAGGACAGGGTTGAAGGTTCAGTACTTC. Translated: CASSTPRTGLKVQYF.

This clonotype was observed a few times. The gene calls are TRBV30 and TRBJ2-1; D is unclear. Trimming pared 6 bases from V and 5 bases from J, leaving 5 bases between. Germline V CDR1 and CDR2: GTSNPN, SVGIG (reference sequence). The CDR3 is 10 amino acids. Written as DNA, the CDR3 is TGTGCCTGCTTGGACAATGAGCAGTTCTTC. This translates into CACLDNEQFF.

DNA for the CDR3: TGTGCCAGCAGCTCCGGACTAGCGGGAGGGCCGAGGGAAGAGACCCAGTACTTC. This gives the protein CASSSGLAGGPREETQYF. This chain uses TRBV5-5 with TRBJ2-5; 15 nucleotides line up with TRBD2. Germline V gene sequence: CDR1 SGHKS, CDR2 YYEKEE (reference sequence). There are 18 residues in the CDR3. Trimming cost V 3 bases and J 3 bases; bases outside gene matches: 9.

The chain couples TRBV28 to TRBJ1-3; D might be TRBD1 (6 bases). The CDR3 consists of 17 residues. The germline V and J ends were trimmed by 6 bases and 0 bases, with 18 bases remaining between them. The V gene's germline CDR1 is MDHEN and CDR2 SYDVKM. The CDR3 nucleotides are TGTGCCAGCAGGTTTCCGGGACACGGGGTCTCTGGAAACACCATATATTTT. Its translation: CASRFPGHGVSGNTIYF.

The V and J genes are TRBV12-3 or TRBV12-4 and TRBJ2-2, with TRBD2 matching over 7 bases. J lost 5 bases, V lost 6 bases, and 9 bases had no gene match. This CDR3 contains 15 residues. CDR3 loop: CASSPSGVVTGELFF. The CDR3 DNA sequence: TGTGCCAGCAGCCCAAGCGGGGTAGTAACCGGGGAGCTGTTTTTT.

This clonotype occurred a few times. This chain links TRBV27 with TRBJ2-1; 7 nucleotides agree with TRBD1. From germline, CDR1 is MNHEY and CDR2 SMNVEV (reference sequence). The CDR3 runs 16 residues. J lost 0 bases, V lost 8 bases, and 10 bases had no gene match. The DNA for the CDR3 is TGTGCCAGCGCCACCTTGGGACAGAGCTCCTACAATGAGCAGTTCTTC. It specifies CASATLGQSSYNEQFF.

In this sample, this clonotype turned up a few times. This chain links TRBV6-5 with TRBJ2-7, with D unclear. CDR1 MNHEY and CDR2 SVGAGI come from the germline V gene. Trimming removed 1 base at V and 3 bases at J, with 7 bases between. CDR3 size: 13 residues. The CDR3 DNA is TGTGCCAGCAGTTACTTCGGCAGCTACGAGCAGTACTTC. Protein product: CASSYFGSYEQYF.

This clonotype was seen a few times. This chain joins TRBV20-1 and TRBJ1-3; 9 nucleotides line up with TRBD1. The length of the CDR3 is 16 residues. CDR1 DFQATT and CDR2 SNEGSKA come from the germline V gene (reference sequence). The junction had 8 bases not matched to a gene; V was cut back by 0 bases and J by 5 bases. The CDR3 loop is CSARDPPGQGRNTIYF. The CDR3 DNA is TGCAGTGCTAGAGATCCCCCGGGACAGGGTAGAAACACCATATATTTT.

This clonotype was recorded a few times. The chain joins TRBV20-1 to TRBJ2-1; 9 bases line up with TRBD2. The CDR3 runs to 15 residues. Trimming removed 3 bases from V and 6 bases from J; junction bases left unmatched: 9. Germline CDR1 and CDR2: DFQATT and SNEGSKA (reference sequence). The CDR3 region has the DNA TGCAGTGCTAGGCCCAGCGGGGGGCGCATCAATGAGCAGTTCTTC. This codes for CSARPSGGRINEQFF.

This clonotype has a count of ten or more. The V gene is TRBV4-2, the J gene TRBJ2-5; TRBD2 agrees at 11 bases. V was pared by 0 bases and J by 1 base, with 4 bases of the junction left unmatched. Germline V gene data show CDR1 as LGHNA and CDR2 as YNFKEQ. The CDR3 is made up of 17 amino acids. CDR3 in amino acids: CASSQDLAGGLQETQYF. The CDR3 nucleotides read TGTGCCAGCAGCCAAGATCTAGCGGGGGGACTCCAAGAGACCCAGTACTTC.

This clonotype was seen only a few times. The chain has TRBV25-1 and TRBJ2-7; D remains ambiguous. The CDR3 loop spans 15 amino acids. CDR1 is MGHDK, CDR2 SYGVNS, per germline. V lost 3 bases to trimming and J lost 2 bases, with 14 bases between them. CDR3 sequence: CASSDSGLSPYEQYF. The CDR3 region has the DNA TGTGCCAGCAGTGACTCGGGCCTCTCCCCCTACGAGCAGTACTTC.

This clonotype occurred a few times. The J gene is TRBJ1-1, the V gene TRBV2; D is possibly TRBD1 (5 bases). The CDR3 is made up of 13 amino acids. Trimming removed 8 bases from V and 1 base from J, with 11 bases in between. Germline CDR1 is SNHLY and CDR2 is FYNNEI. The CDR3 coding sequence is TGTGCCAGCTCGGGACCCCCGAACACTGAAGCTTTCTTT. It yields the protein CASSGPPNTEAFF. The full variable domain, rest sourced from reference TRBV2 and TRBJ1-1, is EPEVTQTPSHQVTQMGQEVILRCVPISNHLYFYWYRQILGQKVEFLVSFYNNEISEKSEIFDDQFSVERPDGSNFTLKIRSTKLEDSAMYFCASSGPPNTEAFFGQGTRLTVV.